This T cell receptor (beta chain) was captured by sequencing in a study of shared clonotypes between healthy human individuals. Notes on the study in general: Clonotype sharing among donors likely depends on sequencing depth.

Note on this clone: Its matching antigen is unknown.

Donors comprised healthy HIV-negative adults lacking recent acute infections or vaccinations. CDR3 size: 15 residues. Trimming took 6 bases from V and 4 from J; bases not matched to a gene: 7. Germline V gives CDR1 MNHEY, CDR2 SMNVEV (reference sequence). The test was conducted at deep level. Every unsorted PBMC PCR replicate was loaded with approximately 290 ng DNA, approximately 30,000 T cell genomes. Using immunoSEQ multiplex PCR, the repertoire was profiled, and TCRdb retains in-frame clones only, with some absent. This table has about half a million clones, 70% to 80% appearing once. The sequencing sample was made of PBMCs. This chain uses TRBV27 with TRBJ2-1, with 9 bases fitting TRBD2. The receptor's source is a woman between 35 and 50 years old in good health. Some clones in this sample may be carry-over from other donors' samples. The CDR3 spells CASRPASGIYNEQFF. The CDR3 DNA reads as TGTGCCAGCAGGCCGGCTAGCGGGATTTACAATGAGCAGTTCTTC.